Ten or more counts support the clone carrying this T cell receptor (beta chain). Its matching antigen is unknown. These patients, aged 18 to 65, had recently diagnosed hyperthyroidism lasting under 2 months. Exclusion of a patient resulted from uncontrolled infection, other autoimmune disease, pregnancy or lactation. The investigators amplified TCR beta CDR3 regions from RNA transcripts. With the HTBI primer set, the TCR CDR3 went through a first round of RT-PCR. A single record per CDR3 protein comes from TCRdb applying MiXCR to the multiplex PCR reads. The sample carries approximately 590,000 distinct CDR3 sequences, approximately 15% recorded once. This specimen belongs to a study of T cells in Graves' hyperthyroidism and ophthalmopathy. Whole-study findings and limits: Blood shared most expanded thyroid clonotypes above 0.001. Patients with ophthalmopathy were separated from those with stable hyperthyroidism by a 13 V-J model.

Losses at the gene ends were 0 bases for V and 13 bases for J; bases not matched to a gene: 8. Germline loops: CDR1 DFQATT, CDR2 SNEGSKA (reference sequence). The CDR3 is 15 amino acids. The sequenced material came from blood. The sequence was collected from a woman younger than 45 with Graves' hyperthyroidism. This chain joins TRBV20-1 and TRBJ2-1; 14 nucleotides line up with TRBD2. The CDR3: CSARDTGLAGGSQFF. CDR3 nucleotides: TGCAGTGCTAGAGATACAGGACTAGCGGGGGGATCACAGTTCTTC.